A single sample gave rise to the 24 T cell receptor beta chains below, sequenced in a study of blood T cell repertoires in COVID-19. TCRdb's copy holds only in-frame clones and misses some; the assay was immunoSEQ multiplex PCR. The sample has fewer than 650,000 clones, 70% to 90% seen once. The sequencing sample was made of peripheral blood. The receptors originated from a woman aged 45-60 years with COVID-19, enrolled during active disease.

The chain has TRBV27 and TRBJ1-1; D gene uncertain. CDR1 and CDR2 from the germline V gene are MNHEY and SMNVEV (reference sequence). V lost 8 bases and J lost 5, with 12 bases in between. The CDR3 length is 12 residues. This chain's CDR3 is CASAAGSTEAFF. The DNA for the CDR3 is TGTGCCAGCGCCGCGGGGAGTACTGAAGCTTTCTTT.

The J gene is TRBJ1-2, the V gene TRBV2; D remains ambiguous. Germline V gives CDR1 SNHLY, CDR2 FYNNEI. The V end lost 3 bases, the J end lost 4 bases, and 12 bases lay between the germline ends. The CDR3 loop spans 14 amino acids. The CDR3 protein is CASSEASRGYGYTF. CDR3 DNA sequence: TGTGCCAGCAGTGAGGCATCACGGGGCTATGGCTACACCTTC.

This clone was seen a few times. V is TRBV25-1 and J is TRBJ1-6; 7 bases map to TRBD1. The ends lost 3 bases at V and 8 bases at J; junction bases unmatched: 7. Germline V gene lookup returns CDR1 MGHDK and CDR2 SYGVNS. The CDR3 spans 15 residues. CDR3 sequence: CASSDYRGLHSPLHF. The CDR3 DNA reads as TGTGCCAGCAGTGACTACAGGGGCCTCCATTCACCCCTCCACTTT. The full variable domain, its missing parts supplied by reference TRBV25-1 and TRBJ1-6, is EADIYQTPRYLVIGTGKKITLECSQTMGHDKMYWYQQDPGMELHLIHYSYGVNSTEKGDLSSESTVSRIRTEHFPLTLESARPSHTSQYLCASSDYRGLHSPLHFGNGTRLTVT.

Turning to this clone: At the DNA level, this CDR3 is encoded by other sequences in the same sample as well. This chain links TRBV6-5 with TRBJ2-7; D not resolved. V lost 0 bases and J 1 base, leaving 7 bases between the germline ends. Germline V lookup: CDR1 MNHEY, CDR2 SVGAGI. The CDR3 totals 14 residues. The chain's CDR3 is CASSYSAGSYEQYF. In nucleotides, the CDR3 is TGTGCCAGCAGTTACTCTGCAGGTTCCTACGAGCAGTACTTC.

The rearrangement links TRBV6-1 to TRBJ2-2; 8 nucleotides align to TRBD1. Trimming removed 1 base from V and 8 bases from J; junction bases left unmatched: 9. Germline CDR1 is MNHNS and CDR2 is SASEGT. This CDR3 has 16 residues. CDR3 in amino acids: CASSEGAGGYIGELFF. For the CDR3, the DNA is TGTGCCAGCAGTGAAGGCGCAGGGGGCTATATAGGGGAGCTGTTTTTT.

This chain connects TRBV19 to TRBJ1-5; the match to TRBD1 covers 12 bases. Looked up from germline, CDR1 is LNHDA and CDR2 is SQIVND (reference sequence). The ends lost 6 bases at V and 4 bases at J; junction bases unmatched: 4. The CDR3 has 15 amino acids. The CDR3 protein is CASRPGQGANQPQHF. Written as DNA, the CDR3 is TGTGCCAGTAGACCGGGACAGGGGGCTAATCAGCCCCAGCATTTT.

This chain links TRBV5-4 with TRBJ2-6, with TRBD1 as a possible D gene (6 bases). The CDR3 totals 18 residues. Trimming removed 0 bases at V and 3 bases at J, with 16 bases between. Germline-derived CDR1 and CDR2 are SGHNT and YYREEE (reference sequence). The CDR3 DNA is TGTGCCAGCAGCTTGGTAGGCGCGCTACAGGGTGGGGCCAACGTCCTGACTTTC. This gives the protein CASSLVGALQGGANVLTF.

The chain combines TRBV11-2 with TRBJ1-1; 7 nucleotides align to TRBD1. This CDR3 has 15 amino acids. CDR1 and CDR2 (germline): SGHAT, FQNNGV. V trimming: 5 bases; J trimming: 7 bases; junction bases outside the gene matches: 13. CDR3 protein: CASSPSPAGTDEAFF. CDR3 bases: TGTGCCAGCAGCCCCTCCCCAGCCGGGACAGATGAAGCTTTCTTT.

V and J are TRBV3-1 (or the pseudogene TRBV3-2) and TRBJ1-2; D might be TRBD1 (6 bases). This CDR3 contains 16 residues. Germline CDR1 LGHDT, CDR2 YNNKEL (reference sequence). Deletions cut 1 base from V and 4 bases from J, with 16 bases between. As DNA, the CDR3 is TGTGCCAGCAGCCAAGGCAGTCACAGGGCCTTCTATGGCTACACCTTC. This gives the protein CASSQGSHRAFYGYTF.

The chain joins TRBV5-6 to TRBJ2-1; D is possibly TRBD2 (6 bases). Trimming cost V 3 bases and J 6 bases, with 13 bases left between them. This CDR3 comprises 14 residues. Per germline, CDR1 SGHDT and CDR2 YYEEEE. The CDR3 loop is CASSWGTVLNEQFF. CDR3 in DNA: TGTGCCAGCAGCTGGGGGACTGTGCTCAATGAGCAGTTCTTC.

V gene TRBV28 combines with J gene TRBJ2-7, with 8 bases fitting TRBD1. The CDR3 consists of 15 residues. V lost 5 bases to trimming and J lost 0 bases; unmatched junction nucleotides: 6. Germline V CDR1 and CDR2: MDHEN, SYDVKM. CDR3 in DNA: TGTGCCAGCAGTCATCCGGGACAGGTCTCCTACGAGCAGTACTTC. Protein: CASSHPGQVSYEQYF.

The J gene is TRBJ2-3, the V gene TRBV10-1; 14 nucleotides line up with TRBD2. Germline CDR1 WNHNN, CDR2 SYGVQD (reference sequence). V trimming: 6 bases; J trimming: 4 bases; junction bases outside the gene matches: 9. The CDR3 runs 17 residues. CDR3 DNA: TGCGCCAGCAGCCAAGGACTAGCGGGGGGCCGGGCAGATACGCAGTATTTT. Amino acids: CASSQGLAGGRADTQYF.

The count of this clone is one. The CDR3 coding sequence is TGTGCTAGTCACAACCGGGGGGGCCTTGCTTATAACTATGGCTACACCTTC. Its translation: CASHNRGGLAYNYGYTF. The chain joins TRBV12-5 to TRBJ1-2, with D possibly matching TRBD1 (6 bases). V shed 8 bases and J shed 1 base, with 23 bases lying between them. Germline V CDR1 and CDR2: LGHNT, FRNRAP. This CDR3 is built from 17 residues. Full variable domain (outside the CDR3, taken from reference TRBV12-5 and TRBJ1-2): DARVTQTPRHKVTEMGQEVTMRCQPILGHNTVFWYRQTMMQGLELLAYFRNRAPLDDSGMPKDRFSAEMPDATLATLKIQPSEPRDSAVYFCASHNRGGLAYNYGYTFGSGTRLTVV.

This chain joins TRBV4-1 and TRBJ2-7; 7 positions match TRBD1. The ends lost 4 bases at V and 4 bases at J; junction bases unmatched: 4. The CDR3 spans 13 residues. Germline V lookup: CDR1 MGHRA, CDR2 YSYEKL. The DNA for the CDR3 is TGCGCCAGCAGCCTCCGGGACAGTTACGAGCAGTACTTC. It translates to CASSLRDSYEQYF.

The rearrangement joins TRBV5-4 to TRBJ1-1; 11 bases agree with TRBD1. From germline, CDR1 is SGHNT and CDR2 YYREEE (reference sequence). The trim removed 5 bases at V and 8 bases at J, leaving 8 bases unmatched. The CDR3 spans 14 residues. The chain's CDR3 is CASRPGQGAEEAFF. CDR3 DNA: TGTGCCAGCAGACCTGGACAGGGGGCCGAGGAAGCTTTCTTT.

The gene calls are TRBV18 and TRBJ1-2, with D perhaps TRBD1 (5 bases). Trimming stripped 2 bases from V and 6 bases from J, with 19 bases between. CDR3 length equals 16 residues. Germline-derived CDR1 and CDR2 are KGHSH and LQKENI. Here the CDR3 reads CASSPGRVHRENGYTF. The CDR3 bases are TGTGCCAGCTCACCAGGCAGGGTTCATCGGGAGAATGGCTACACCTTC.

This clone was seen once. The chain is built from TRBV10-1 and TRBJ2-2; the D is unclear. The V end was cut by 4 bases, the J end by 6 bases, with 9 bases between. CDR1 and CDR2 (germline): WNHNN, SYGVQD (reference sequence). This CDR3 has 13 amino acids. The CDR3 DNA reads TGCGCCAGCAGTGCCGCCGGAGCCGGGGAGCTGTTTTTT. Translating gives CASSAAGAGELFF.

This sequence joins TRBV6-5 and TRBJ2-7; D possibly corresponds to TRBD1 (5 bases). This CDR3 spans 11 amino acids. Germline CDR1 and CDR2: MNHEY and SVGAGI. Trimming removed 4 bases at V and 6 bases at J, with 7 bases between. The DNA for the CDR3 is TGTGCCAGCAGTTTAGGGGTCGAGCAGTACTTC. Translation gives CASSLGVEQYF.

The rearrangement uses TRBV28 and TRBJ1-5; 7 positions agree with TRBD1. The length of the CDR3 is 14 residues. The germline V gene encodes CDR1 MDHEN and CDR2 SYDVKM. V shed 3 bases, J shed 7 bases, and the junction held 6 bases outside the gene matches. The CDR3 reads CASSFGQGDQPQHF. The CDR3 DNA reads as TGTGCCAGCAGTTTTGGTCAGGGGGACCAGCCCCAGCATTTT.

V is TRBV18 and J is TRBJ1-2, with a tentative D call TRBD1 (6 bases). Germline values: CDR1 KGHSH, CDR2 LQKENI. The CDR3 totals 14 residues. V dropped 1 base and J dropped 8 bases, with 14 bases sitting between them. CDR3 in amino acids: CASSPLRDNRGYTF. Here the CDR3 DNA reads TGTGCCAGCTCACCACTAAGGGACAATAGAGGCTACACCTTC.

This clone was seen a single time. The chain recombines TRBV9 with TRBJ1-5, with a possible D match to TRBD1 (5 bases). CDR1 and CDR2 from the germline V gene are SGDLS and YYNGEE. The CDR3 runs 13 residues. V was pared by 0 bases and J by 4 bases, with 5 bases between. The CDR3 here is CASSVAGNQPQHF. Written as DNA, the CDR3 is TGTGCCAGCAGCGTAGCAGGGAATCAGCCCCAGCATTTT.

The table lists this clone with a count of one. The chain uses TRBV6-2 or TRBV6-3 and TRBJ1-5; TRBD1 might be the D (5 bases). V dropped 2 bases and J dropped 6 bases, with 11 bases sitting between them. The CDR3 contains 14 residues. Germline V gene lookup returns CDR1 MNHEY and CDR2 SVGEGT. DNA for the CDR3: TGTGCCAGCAGTTACGGGGGGGGTCGTCAGCCCCAGCATTTT. Translation: CASSYGGGRQPQHF.

In nucleotides, the CDR3 is TGTGCCAGCAGCCGGACGGGGAGTAACAACGAGCAGTACTTC. This translates into CASSRTGSNNEQYF. V gene TRBV3-1 (or the pseudogene TRBV3-2) combines with J gene TRBJ2-7; D perhaps matches TRBD2 (5 bases). V was trimmed by 4 bases and J by 5 bases, leaving 15 bases between them. The germline V gene encodes CDR1 LGHDT and CDR2 YNNKEL (reference sequence). There are 14 residues in the CDR3.

V usage is TRBV29-1 and J usage is TRBJ2-3, with D possibly matching TRBD2 (7 bases). There are 18 residues in the CDR3. The V gene lost 6 bases and the J gene lost 2 bases, with 27 bases spanning the gap. Germline V gene sequence: CDR1 SQVTM, CDR2 ANQGSEA. CDR3 nucleotide sequence: TGCAGCGTCGGAGGGTCGGCGATCCGGGGGGCTCTCACAGATACGCAGTATTTT. This sequence encodes CSVGGSAIRGALTDTQYF.